This T cell receptor (beta chain) was obtained from a study of cytomegalovirus exposure and HLA in healthy donors. The overall study: T cells numbering about 179 million yielded fewer than 140 million unique TCR beta sequences in an earlier analysis.

The PCR ran on 60 Vbeta and 13 Jbeta primers. Generated by immunoSEQ multiplex PCR, the TCRdb table keeps only in-frame clones and is missing some. Here the sample spans fewer than 200,000 clones, 68% being singletons. The sequenced sample was PBMCs. This clonotype was sampled from a man aged 50 to 59 in good health and CMV-seronegative.

The CDR3, as DNA: TGTGCCAGTAGTATAACGCTGGGAGGACGGGACTATGGCTACACCTTC. It yields the protein CASSITLGGRDYGYTF. The chain carries TRBV19 and TRBJ1-2; D is uncertain. The CDR3 has 16 amino acids. The germline gives CDR1 LNHDA, CDR2 SQIVND (reference sequence). V lost 2 bases, J lost 3 bases, and 16 bases lay in between.